This T cell receptor (beta chain) was captured in a study of PD-L1 blockade in urothelial cancer. Study-wide background: Across blood samples, T cells had a median count of 141,255.

The time point was: pretreatment peripheral blood. Measured with immunoSEQ multiplex PCR; TCRdb has only the in-frame clones, and not every one. Among tens of thousands of clones listed, 81% were seen once. The CDR3 is made up of 14 amino acids. Germline V lookup: CDR1 LGHNA, CDR2 YNFKEQ. Trimming pared 1 base from V and 1 base from J, leaving 7 bases between. The V call is TRBV4-2, the J call TRBJ1-1; D call uncertain. Material: PBMCs, obtained around atezolizumab (anti-PD-L1) treatment. The TCR was taken from an older man with urothelial cancer. The DNA for the CDR3 is TGTGCCAGCAGCCAAGTTCCCGGGAACACTGAAGCTTTCTTT. Translated: CASSQVPGNTEAFF.